These 27 T cell receptor beta chains were sequenced from one sample in a study of blood T cell repertoires in COVID-19. Sequencing was performed with immunoSEQ multiplex PCR; in TCRdb, only in-frame clones are kept and a portion is missing. The sample has about 230,000 clones, 75% to 85% seen once. The sequenced material came from peripheral blood. All receptors come from a woman in her 30s with COVID-19, enrolled during active disease.

The gene calls are TRBV12-3 or TRBV12-4 and TRBJ1-2, with D possibly being TRBD1 (5 bases). Trimming removed 5 bases from V and 10 bases from J, with 17 bases in between. This CDR3 is built from 13 residues. CDR3 residues: CASSPLTQGPYTF. CDR3 nucleotide sequence: TGTGCCAGCAGTCCCCTGACCCAGGGTCCCTACACCTTC.

This chain connects TRBV5-6 to TRBJ2-7, with 9 bases lining up with TRBD1. With 3 bases clipped from V and 1 base from J, the junction kept 8 bases outside the gene matches. This CDR3 spans 16 amino acids. Germline assignment: CDR1 SGHDT and CDR2 YYEEEE. The CDR3 region is CASSSIPGQGSYEQYF. DNA of the CDR3: TGTGCCAGCAGCTCTATTCCGGGACAGGGATCCTACGAGCAGTACTTC.

The chain joins TRBV30 to TRBJ1-5, with D tentatively TRBD1 (6 bases). Trimming took off 3 bases at V and 1 base at J, with 22 bases between the two ends. Germline values: CDR1 GTSNPN, CDR2 SVGIG (reference sequence). CDR3 size: 18 residues. CDR3 DNA: TGTGCCTGGAGCGCCGCGAGGGGCAGGGGCGCGAGCAATCAGCCCCAGCATTTT. This encodes CAWSAARGRGASNQPQHF.

The chain carries TRBV5-4 and TRBJ2-7, with TRBD2 identical over 11 bases. Germline CDR1 reads SGHNT; CDR2 reads YYREEE (reference sequence). This CDR3 contains 15 residues. Losses at the gene ends were 5 bases for V and 2 bases for J; bases not matched to a gene: 6. CDR3 DNA sequence: TGTGCCAGCAGTTCCGGGACTAGCGGTACCTACGAGCAGTACTTC. This translates into CASSSGTSGTYEQYF. The variable domain in full, with the rest retrieved from reference TRBV5-4 and TRBJ2-7, is ETGVTQSPTHLIKTRGQQVTLRCSSQSGHNTVSWYQQALGQGPQFIFQYYREEENGRGNFPPRFSGLQFPNYSSELNVNALELDDSALYLCASSSGTSGTYEQYFGPGTRLTVT.

DNA of the CDR3: TGCAGCGTGGCCAGGGACAGGTTGTTTGAGGAGACCCAGTACTTC. This encodes CSVARDRLFEETQYF. The chain employs TRBV29-1 and TRBJ2-5; TRBD1 matches 8 bases. CDR1 SQVTM and CDR2 ANQGSEA come from the germline V gene. The CDR3 length is 15 residues. V was clipped by 6 bases and J by 5 bases; unmatched bases: 14.

The gene calls are TRBV12-3 or TRBV12-4 and TRBJ2-5; a weak D match, TRBD1 (6 bases). Between the trimmed V and J ends, which lost 6 bases and 13 bases, there was a span of 15 bases. This CDR3 has 11 amino acids. The CDR3 here is CASRTGTPMYF. The CDR3, as DNA: TGTGCCAGCAGAACCGGGACACCTATGTACTTC.

V gene TRBV30 combines with J gene TRBJ2-5; 8 bases map to TRBD2. The V gene end was trimmed by 5 bases and the J gene end by 1 base; junction bases not matched to a gene: 9. Germline CDR1 reads GTSNPN; CDR2 reads SVGIG (reference sequence). The CDR3 covers 15 residues. The CDR3 reads CAWSIAGTVQETQYF. The CDR3, as DNA: TGTGCCTGGTCTATAGCGGGAACCGTCCAAGAGACCCAGTACTTC.

The chain has TRBV7-9 and TRBJ2-3; possibly TRBD2 for D (5 bases). Trimming stripped 3 bases from V and 5 bases from J, with 12 bases between. The germline V gene encodes CDR1 SEHNR and CDR2 FQNEAQ (reference sequence). The CDR3 runs 14 residues. The CDR3 region is CASSFNRGGDTQYF. Here the CDR3 DNA reads TGTGCCAGCAGCTTCAACCGGGGTGGAGATACGCAGTATTTT.

This chain links TRBV5-1 with TRBJ1-5; possibly TRBD1 for D (6 bases). CDR1 is SGHRS and CDR2 is YFSETQ in the germline V gene. The CDR3 consists of 15 residues. Between the trimmed V and J ends, which lost 1 base and 2 bases, there was a span of 10 bases. In DNA form, the CDR3 reads TGCGCCAGCAGCTTGAGTCCAGGGGGCAATCAGCCCCAGCATTTT. Protein: CASSLSPGGNQPQHF.

The chain carries TRBV14 and TRBJ2-3, with D unresolved. This CDR3 has 13 amino acids. The germline V and J ends were trimmed by 6 bases and 0 bases, with 7 bases remaining between them. Germline CDR1 is SGHDN and CDR2 is FVKESK. The CDR3 region is CASRQTSTDTQYF. DNA for the CDR3: TGTGCCAGCAGGCAGACTAGCACAGATACGCAGTATTTT.

This chain connects TRBV30 to TRBJ1-1; D is perhaps TRBD1 (5 bases). Looked up from germline, CDR1 is GTSNPN and CDR2 is SVGIG (reference sequence). There are 13 residues in the CDR3. Between the trimmed V and J ends, which lost 4 bases and 1 base, there was a span of 10 bases. The CDR3 DNA follows: TGTGCCTGGACTAGGGGTGGGAACACTGAAGCTTTCTTT. Translated: CAWTRGGNTEAFF.

This chain uses TRBV19 with TRBJ1-5; TRBD1 is a possible D gene (6 bases). Trimming took 3 bases from V and 1 from J, leaving 16 bases between them. Germline V gene lookup returns CDR1 LNHDA and CDR2 SQIVND (reference sequence). This CDR3 comprises 17 residues. CDR3 in DNA: TGTGCCAGTAGTATGTGGGGTGGGCAGGGGAGCAATCAGCCCCAGCATTTT. Translating it yields CASSMWGGQGSNQPQHF.

The chain couples TRBV5-4 to TRBJ1-2; D is uncertain. The germline gives CDR1 SGHNT, CDR2 YYREEE (reference sequence). V was clipped by 0 bases and J by 4 bases, with 13 bases between them. CDR3 length equals 15 residues. The CDR3: CASSLERGLAYGYTF. For the CDR3, the DNA is TGTGCCAGCAGCTTGGAACGGGGATTAGCCTATGGCTACACCTTC.

This clone has just one count. The chain joins TRBV9 to TRBJ2-2; weak D call: TRBD1 (5 bases). V lost 4 bases to trimming and J lost 3 bases, with 13 bases between them. The V gene's germline CDR1 is SGDLS and CDR2 YYNGEE. The length of the CDR3 is 15 residues. The CDR3 here is CASSLNLGDTGELFF. CDR3 bases: TGTGCCAGCAGCCTAAACCTAGGGGACACCGGGGAGCTGTTTTTT. The variable domain in full, completed from reference TRBV9 and TRBJ2-2, reads DSGVTQTPKHLITATGQRVTLRCSPRSGDLSVYWYQQSLDQGLQFLIQYYNGEERAKGNILERFSAQQFPDLHSELNLSSLELGDSALYFCASSLNLGDTGELFFGEGSRLTVL.

V usage is TRBV6-2 or TRBV6-3 and J usage is TRBJ2-3, with 7 bases aligning to TRBD2. Trimming cost V 6 bases and J 1 base; bases outside gene matches: 4. The germline V gene encodes CDR1 MNHEY and CDR2 SVGEGT. The CDR3 runs 14 residues. CDR3 in amino acids: CASSLLAGTDTQYF. In nucleotides, the CDR3 is TGTGCCAGCAGCCTCCTAGCGGGCACAGATACGCAGTATTTT.

The rearrangement joins TRBV6-6 to TRBJ1-4, with D possibly TRBD1 on 5 matching bases. The CDR3 runs 15 residues. V gave up 2 bases and J gave up 4 bases, with 11 bases separating them. Germline lookup yields CDR1 MNHNY and CDR2 SVGAGI (reference sequence). CDR3 DNA sequence: TGTGCCAGCAGTTACGTTCAGGACATTAATGAAAAACTGTTTTTT. Translation: CASSYVQDINEKLFF.

V and J are TRBV6-1 and TRBJ1-1, with 9 bases lining up with TRBD1. With V trimmed by 1 base and J by 12 bases, 9 bases remained unmatched. CDR1 is MNHNS, CDR2 SASEGT, per germline. The CDR3 has 14 residues. The CDR3 loop is CASSEGGDRVRTFF. The CDR3 DNA follows: TGTGCCAGCAGTGAAGGGGGGGACAGGGTGAGAACTTTCTTT.

CDR3 sequence (DNA): TGTGCCACCAGTGGGACAGTAGGCGATCAGCCCCAGCATTTT. This gives the protein CATSGTVGDQPQHF. The chain employs TRBV24-1 and TRBJ1-5; D possibly corresponds to TRBD1 (6 bases). Germline V CDR1 and CDR2: KGHDR, SFDVKD. The CDR3 loop spans 14 amino acids. The ends were cut back, 5 bases at V and 5 bases at J, with 12 bases in the middle.

V gene TRBV3-1 (or the pseudogene TRBV3-2) combines with J gene TRBJ1-3, with a possible D match to TRBD1 (5 bases). Per the germline V gene, CDR1 is LGHDT and CDR2 is YNNKEL (reference sequence). Trimming removed 0 bases from V and 2 bases from J, with 8 bases in between. The CDR3 loop spans 15 amino acids. CDR3 in amino acids: CASSQEPGTGNTIYF. DNA of the CDR3: TGTGCCAGCAGCCAAGAGCCAGGGACTGGAAACACCATATATTTT.

The V and J genes are TRBV4-3 and TRBJ2-5; 8 bases are a match to TRBD2. Per the germline V gene, CDR1 is LGHNA and CDR2 is YSLEER. V lost 0 bases and J lost 2; bases outside the gene matches: 5. This CDR3 spans 16 amino acids. CDR3 nucleotides: TGCGCCAGCAGCCAAGATCGACTAGCGTGGCAAGAGACCCAGTACTTC. Its protein product is CASSQDRLAWQETQYF.

This rearrangement joins TRBV6-1 to TRBJ2-2; no clear D gene. V lost 3 bases and J lost 7, with 6 bases in between. The CDR3 has 12 amino acids. Germline V CDR1 and CDR2: MNHNS, SASEGT. CDR3 residues: CASSERFGELFF. The DNA for the CDR3 is TGTGCCAGCAGTGAGAGATTCGGGGAGCTGTTTTTT.

This chain links TRBV19 with TRBJ2-5; TRBD2 matches at 7 bases. Germline V lookup: CDR1 LNHDA, CDR2 SQIVND (reference sequence). The ends lost 0 bases at V and 5 bases at J; junction bases unmatched: 0. This CDR3 comprises 13 residues. For the CDR3, the DNA is TGTGCCAGTAGTATAGAGGGAGGGGAGACCCAGTACTTC. It codes for CASSIEGGETQYF.

The table lists this clone with a count of one. The chain carries TRBV5-1 and TRBJ2-3; 11 nucleotides line up with TRBD1. Trimming cost V 4 bases and J 2 bases; bases outside gene matches: 6. This CDR3 spans 16 amino acids. CDR1 is SGHRS, CDR2 YFSETQ, per germline. The CDR3 protein is CASSPRTGGPTDTQYF. Here the CDR3 DNA reads TGCGCCAGCAGCCCCCGGACAGGGGGCCCCACAGATACGCAGTATTTT.

This chain connects TRBV12-5 to TRBJ2-1; 10 bases line up with TRBD2. Losses at the gene ends were 7 bases for V and 8 bases for J; bases not matched to a gene: 11. The germline V gene encodes CDR1 LGHNT and CDR2 FRNRAP. The CDR3 has 15 residues. In nucleotides, the CDR3 is TGTGCTAGTGCCGGAGCGGGGGGGCCTTCCGATGAGCAGTTCTTC. It encodes CASAGAGGPSDEQFF.

The V gene is TRBV5-1, the J gene TRBJ2-3; D is unresolved. V gave up 1 base and J gave up 2 bases, with 14 bases separating them. The CDR3 consists of 16 residues. Germline V gene lookup returns CDR1 SGHRS and CDR2 YFSETQ. The CDR3 region has the DNA TGCGCCAGCAGCTTGCCCGACTTATCCCACACAGATACGCAGTATTTT. Translated, it gives CASSLPDLSHTDTQYF.

The V call is TRBV6-1, the J call TRBJ1-5; D unresolved. The length of the CDR3 is 15 residues. V was shortened by 0 bases and J by 6 bases, with 12 bases between the two germline ends. CDR1 is MNHNS, CDR2 SASEGT, per germline. The CDR3 loop reads CASSEAIRPSQPQHF. The CDR3 region has the DNA TGTGCCAGCAGTGAAGCGATCAGGCCCTCTCAGCCCCAGCATTTT.

The chain uses TRBV9 and TRBJ2-5, with D unclear. This CDR3 has 14 amino acids. Trimming took 3 bases from V and 0 from J, leaving 9 bases between them. Germline assignment: CDR1 SGDLS and CDR2 YYNGEE. CDR3 bases: TGTGCCAGCAGCGGGGCAGCAGACCAAGAGACCCAGTACTTC. Residues: CASSGAADQETQYF. Full variable domain (remainder filled in from reference TRBV9 and TRBJ2-5): DSGVTQTPKHLITATGQRVTLRCSPRSGDLSVYWYQQSLDQGLQFLIQYYNGEERAKGNILERFSAQQFPDLHSELNLSSLELGDSALYFCASSGAADQETQYFGPGTRLLVL.